A selection of T cell receptor beta chains follows, all from one sample in a study of graft-versus-host responses after intestinal transplantation. Antigens for these TCRs are unknown. The repertoire was sequenced with immunoSEQ multiplex PCR; TCRdb's copy has only in-frame clones and lacks some. Of under 95,000 clones listed, around 80% were seen once; the top ten hold around 0.86%. Sequenced here: unstimulated CD4+ T cells sorted from spleen or lymph node cells, sampled before intestinal transplant. These receptors all stem from a human donor who received an intestinal transplant. Each CDR3 is given with its conserved first and last residue. Each record gives: J gene, V gene, clone size, D gene, CDR3 DNA, CDR3 protein. The D gene is left open where the match is weak. Not all rows give a size; the values are once, few, many and, for expanded clones, a class.

j_call: TRBJ2-7; v_call: TRBV5-1; clone_size: NA; d_call: TRBD2; cdr3_nt: TGCGCCAGCAGCGAGGTAGCGGGAGGCCACGAGCAGTACTTC; cdr3_aa: CASSEVAGGHEQYF
j_call: TRBJ2-1; v_call: TRBV21-1; clone_size: NA; d_call: NA; cdr3_nt: TGTGCCAGCAGCAAAGCGGTGGAGGGCCTAGGTGAGCAGTTCTTC; cdr3_aa: CASSKAVEGLGEQFF
j_call: TRBJ2-2; v_call: TRBV30; clone_size: NA; d_call: NA; cdr3_nt: TGTGCCTGGAGTCCAGGGTTCGGGGAGCTGTTTTTT; cdr3_aa: CAWSPGFGELFF
j_call: TRBJ2-7; v_call: TRBV6-5; clone_size: NA; d_call: TRBD1; cdr3_nt: TGTGCCAGCAGTTACGGCGGACAGGGGGGTCTTAACGAGCAGTACTTC; cdr3_aa: CASSYGGQGGLNEQYF
j_call: TRBJ2-1; v_call: TRBV28; clone_size: NA; d_call: NA; cdr3_nt: TGTGCCAGCACCATTGCCATTAGAAATGAGCAGTTCTTC; cdr3_aa: CASTIAIRNEQFF
j_call: TRBJ2-3; v_call: TRBV5-4; clone_size: NA; d_call: NA; cdr3_nt: TGTGCCAGCAGCCGGGCGGGGGCAAGGTCGGCAGATACGCAGTATTTT; cdr3_aa: CASSRAGARSADTQYF
j_call: TRBJ2-6; v_call: TRBV14; clone_size: NA; d_call: NA; cdr3_nt: TGTGCCAGCTCGGGACATAGGGACCCCTCTGGGGCCAACGTCCTGACTTTC; cdr3_aa: CASSGHRDPSGANVLTF
j_call: TRBJ1-1; v_call: TRBV19; clone_size: NA; d_call: TRBD1; cdr3_nt: TGTGCCAGTACCCTCCAGGGGGGAAGGACTGAAGCTTTCTTT; cdr3_aa: CASTLQGGRTEAFF
j_call: TRBJ1-1; v_call: TRBV7-6; clone_size: few; d_call: NA; cdr3_nt: TGTGCCAGCAGCTCCTATCACAGGGACCTGAACACTGAAGCTTTCTTT; cdr3_aa: CASSSYHRDLNTEAFF
j_call: TRBJ1-5; v_call: TRBV27; clone_size: NA; d_call: NA; cdr3_nt: TGTGCCAGCAGTTCCTCCCAGGGTGTGCCCCAGCATTTT; cdr3_aa: CASSSSQGVPQHF
j_call: TRBJ2-5; v_call: TRBV5-8; clone_size: NA; d_call: TRBD2; cdr3_nt: TGTGCCAGCAGCTCCCTCGGGACTAGCGGGAGGGCCTCCCAAGAGACCCAGTACTTC; cdr3_aa: CASSSLGTSGRASQETQYF
j_call: TRBJ2-3; v_call: TRBV19; clone_size: NA; d_call: NA; cdr3_nt: TGTGCCAGTAGTATAGGAGGCGGGGGCACAGATACGCAGTATTTT; cdr3_aa: CASSIGGGGTDTQYF
j_call: TRBJ1-2; v_call: TRBV20-1; clone_size: NA; d_call: NA; cdr3_nt: TGCAGTGCTAGCGGTCGCTATGGCTACACCTTC; cdr3_aa: CSASGRYGYTF
j_call: TRBJ2-7; v_call: TRBV5-5; clone_size: NA; d_call: NA; cdr3_nt: TGTGCCAGCAGCTTTGAAGGGGCCTACGAGCAGTACTTC; cdr3_aa: CASSFEGAYEQYF
j_call: TRBJ1-1; v_call: TRBV4-2; clone_size: NA; d_call: NA; cdr3_nt: TGTGCCAGCAGCCACGAAAATACAGGGTACCGGGAAGCTTTCTTT; cdr3_aa: CASSHENTGYREAFF
j_call: TRBJ2-3; v_call: TRBV5-1; clone_size: NA; d_call: NA; cdr3_nt: TGCGCCAGCAGCTTGGGACTAGATGGCGGCACAGATACGCAGTATTTT; cdr3_aa: CASSLGLDGGTDTQYF
j_call: TRBJ2-5; v_call: TRBV29-1; clone_size: NA; d_call: TRBD1; cdr3_nt: TGCAGCGTTGCTTTGGGGACAGGGCGAGAGACCCAGTACTTC; cdr3_aa: CSVALGTGRETQYF
j_call: TRBJ2-3; v_call: TRBV25-1; clone_size: NA; d_call: NA; cdr3_nt: TGTGCCAGCAGTGAGGTACAGTTCACAGATACGCAGTATTTT; cdr3_aa: CASSEVQFTDTQYF